The 4 T cell receptor beta chains presented below share a single source sample, sequenced in a study of T-cell memory formation after mild COVID-19. MiXCR was run by TCRdb on the 5' RACE reads, yielding one entry per CDR3 protein. The sample yields hundreds of thousands of distinct CDR3 sequences, around a sixth seen once. The sample was PBMCs or a T cell subset sorted from them (not recorded which). Receptor source: a man younger than 35 who had mild COVID-19 (a few samples of this study predate the infection). Cell type and time point are not known.

About this clonotype: One junction end disagrees with the germline gene, perhaps due to a read error. The V and J genes are TRBV28 and TRBJ1-5; D remains unclear. The CDR3 runs to 12 residues. The germline V gene encodes CDR1 MDHEN and CDR2 SYDVKM. CDR3 residues: CASSFSGQRQHF. DNA of the CDR3: TGTGCCAGCAGTTTCTCGGGCCAGCGCCAGCATTTT.

This clonotype was observed a few times. The chain uses TRBV11-2 and TRBJ2-7, with TRBD1 matching over 10 bases. From germline, CDR1 is SGHAT and CDR2 FQNNGV. V gave up 5 bases and J gave up 4 bases; unmatched junction bases: 8. This CDR3 comprises 15 residues. The CDR3 DNA follows: TGTGCCAGCAGCCCGCCGCCGGGACAGGGGTACGAGCAGTACTTC. The encoded protein is CASSPPPGQGYEQYF.

The chain has TRBV6-2 or TRBV6-3 and TRBJ2-7, with TRBD2 identical over 10 bases. CDR1 is MNHEY and CDR2 is SVGEGT in the germline V gene. This CDR3 comprises 15 residues. V dropped 2 bases and J dropped 3; count of bases not matched to a gene: 4. The CDR3 is CASSYGLAEGYEQYF. The CDR3 nucleotides read TGTGCCAGCAGTTACGGACTAGCGGAGGGCTACGAGCAGTACTTC.

This clonotype was seen a handful of times. This chain joins TRBV7-8 and TRBJ2-5, with 9 nucleotides matching TRBD1. Losses at the gene ends were 7 bases for V and 6 bases for J; bases not matched to a gene: 3. Germline V lookup: CDR1 SGHVS, CDR2 FQNEAQ. This CDR3 is 12 amino acids long. CDR3: CASKTGGKTQYF. The CDR3 DNA reads TGTGCCAGCAAGACAGGGGGAAAGACCCAGTACTTC.